This paragraph covers one T cell receptor (beta chain) sequence. A clone one base away is much larger, so this may be a read error. Researchers made TCR beta libraries by using iRepertoire HTBI primers and running Arm-PCR on CDR3 regions. One entry per CDR3 protein, called by TCRdb with MiXCR from the multiplex PCR reads. The table lists 650,000 to 850,000 distinct CDR3 sequences, 30% of them singletons. This entry belongs to a study of regulatory T cells in long-lasting Graves disease. The time point denotes: persistent/refractory GD, antithyroid drugs over 5 years with positive TRAb. RNA isolated from PBMCs was used to make the TCR library. Germline CDR1 and CDR2: MDHEN and SYDVKM. This CDR3 has 16 amino acids. Trimming stripped 10 bases from V and 6 bases from J, with 27 bases between.

The sample consisted of peripheral blood mononuclear cells (PBMCs), taken when the disease was refractory, from a patient treated with antithyroid drugs. The clonotype originates from a female donor with Graves disease. The rearrangement joins TRBV28 to TRBJ1-1; perhaps TRBD1 as D (6 bases). DNA of the CDR3: TGTGCCAACAGACCCTTCAAACAGGGTCTTTTATCTGAAGCTTTCTTT. Its protein product is CANRPFKQGLLSEAFF.